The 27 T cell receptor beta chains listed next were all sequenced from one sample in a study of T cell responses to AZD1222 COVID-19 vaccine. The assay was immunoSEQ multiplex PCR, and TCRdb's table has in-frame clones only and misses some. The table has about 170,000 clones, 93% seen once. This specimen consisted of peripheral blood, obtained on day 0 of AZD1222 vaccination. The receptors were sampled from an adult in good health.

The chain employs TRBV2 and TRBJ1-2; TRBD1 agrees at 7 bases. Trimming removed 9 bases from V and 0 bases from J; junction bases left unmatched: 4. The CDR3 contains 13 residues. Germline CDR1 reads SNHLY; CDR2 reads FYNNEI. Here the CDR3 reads CASKTGSNYGYTF. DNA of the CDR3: TGTGCCAGTAAGACAGGGTCTAACTATGGCTACACCTTC.

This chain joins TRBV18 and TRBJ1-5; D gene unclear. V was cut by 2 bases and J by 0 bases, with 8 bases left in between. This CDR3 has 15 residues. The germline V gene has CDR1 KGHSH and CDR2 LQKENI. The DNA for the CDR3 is TGTGCCAGCTCACCAGAAATGTTTAGCAATCAGCCCCAGCATTTT. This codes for CASSPEMFSNQPQHF. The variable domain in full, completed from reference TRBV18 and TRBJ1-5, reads NAGVMQNPRHLVRRRGQEARLRCSPMKGHSHVYWYRQLPEEGLKFMVYLQKENIIDESGMPKERFSAEFPKEGPSILRIQQVVRGDSAAYFCASSPEMFSNQPQHFGDGTRLSIL.

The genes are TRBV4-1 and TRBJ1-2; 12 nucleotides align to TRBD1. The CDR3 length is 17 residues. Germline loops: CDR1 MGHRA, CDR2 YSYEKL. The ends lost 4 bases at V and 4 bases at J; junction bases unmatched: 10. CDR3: CASSPQQGQGASYGYTF. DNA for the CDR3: TGCGCCAGCAGCCCACAACAGGGACAGGGGGCTTCCTATGGCTACACCTTC.

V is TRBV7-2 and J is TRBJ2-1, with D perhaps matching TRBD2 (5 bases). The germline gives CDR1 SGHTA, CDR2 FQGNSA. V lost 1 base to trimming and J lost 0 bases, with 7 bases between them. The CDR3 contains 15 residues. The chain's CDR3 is CASSLDEGSYNEQFF. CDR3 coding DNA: TGTGCCAGCAGCTTAGATGAGGGCTCCTACAATGAGCAGTTCTTC.

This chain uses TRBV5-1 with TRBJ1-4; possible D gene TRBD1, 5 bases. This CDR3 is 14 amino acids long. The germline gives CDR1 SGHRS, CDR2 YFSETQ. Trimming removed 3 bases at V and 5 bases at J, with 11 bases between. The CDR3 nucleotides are TGCGCCAGCAGCTCGGACACGAGGAATGAAAAACTGTTTTTT. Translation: CASSSDTRNEKLFF.

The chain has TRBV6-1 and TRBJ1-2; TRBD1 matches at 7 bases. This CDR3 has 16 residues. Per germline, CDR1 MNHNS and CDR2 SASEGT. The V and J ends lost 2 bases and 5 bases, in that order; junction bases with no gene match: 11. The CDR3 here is CASSEYSYDREYGYTF. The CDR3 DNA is TGTGCCAGCAGTGAATACTCGTACGACAGGGAGTATGGCTACACCTTC.

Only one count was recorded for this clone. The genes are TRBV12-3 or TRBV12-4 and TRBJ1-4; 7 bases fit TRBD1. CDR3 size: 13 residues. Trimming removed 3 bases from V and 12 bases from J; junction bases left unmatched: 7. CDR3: CASSFSGGAELFF. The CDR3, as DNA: TGTGCCAGCAGTTTTTCAGGGGGTGCAGAACTGTTTTTT.

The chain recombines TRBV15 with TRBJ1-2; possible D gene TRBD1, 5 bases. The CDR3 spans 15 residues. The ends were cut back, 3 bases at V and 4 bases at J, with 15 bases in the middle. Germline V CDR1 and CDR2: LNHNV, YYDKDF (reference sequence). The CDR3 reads CATSSTTQDTYGYTF. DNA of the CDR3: TGTGCCACCAGCAGTACCACCCAGGACACCTATGGCTACACCTTC.

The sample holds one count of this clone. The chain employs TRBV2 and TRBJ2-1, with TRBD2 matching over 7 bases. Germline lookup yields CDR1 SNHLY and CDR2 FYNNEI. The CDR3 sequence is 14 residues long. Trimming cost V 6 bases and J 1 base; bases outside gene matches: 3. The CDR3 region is CASRAGRSYNEQFF. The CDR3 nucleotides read TGTGCCAGCAGAGCGGGACGGTCCTACAATGAGCAGTTCTTC.

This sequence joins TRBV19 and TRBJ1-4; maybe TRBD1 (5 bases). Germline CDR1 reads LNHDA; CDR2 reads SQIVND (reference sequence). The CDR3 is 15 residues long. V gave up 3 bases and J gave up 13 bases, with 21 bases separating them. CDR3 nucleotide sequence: TGTGCCAGTAGTATTACGGGACCAAATGAAAAGGGACTGTTTTTT. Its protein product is CASSITGPNEKGLFF.

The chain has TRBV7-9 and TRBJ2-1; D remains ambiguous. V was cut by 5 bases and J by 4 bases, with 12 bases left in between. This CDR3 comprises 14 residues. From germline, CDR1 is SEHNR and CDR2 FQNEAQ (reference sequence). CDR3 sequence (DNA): TGTGCCAGCAGCCCCCGGGCCACTTACAATGAGCAGTTCTTC. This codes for CASSPRATYNEQFF. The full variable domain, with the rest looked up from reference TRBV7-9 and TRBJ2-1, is DTGVSQNPRHKITKRGQNVTFRCDPISEHNRLYWYRQTLGQGPEFLTYFQNEAQLEKSRLLSDRFSAERPKGSFSTLEIQRTEQGDSAMYLCASSPRATYNEQFFGPGTRLTVL.

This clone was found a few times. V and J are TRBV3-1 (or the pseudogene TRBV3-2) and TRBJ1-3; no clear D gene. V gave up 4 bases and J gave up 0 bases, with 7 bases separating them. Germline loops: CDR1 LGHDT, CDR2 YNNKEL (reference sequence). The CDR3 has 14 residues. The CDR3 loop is CASSLTSSGNTIYF. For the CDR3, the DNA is TGTGCCAGCAGCCTTACGAGCTCTGGAAACACCATATATTTT.

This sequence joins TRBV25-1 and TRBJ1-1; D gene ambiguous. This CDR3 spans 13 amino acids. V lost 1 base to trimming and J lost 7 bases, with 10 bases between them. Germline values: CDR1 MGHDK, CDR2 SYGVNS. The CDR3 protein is CASSESGRREAFF. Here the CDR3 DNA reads TGTGCCAGCAGTGAATCGGGCCGGCGTGAAGCTTTCTTT.

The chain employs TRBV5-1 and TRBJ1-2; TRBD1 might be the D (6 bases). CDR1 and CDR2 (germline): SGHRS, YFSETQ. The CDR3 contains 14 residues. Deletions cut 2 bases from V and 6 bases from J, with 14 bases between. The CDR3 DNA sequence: TGCGCCAGCAGCTTAAGCGGGGGCGTAAATGGCTACACCTTC. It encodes CASSLSGGVNGYTF.

In DNA, the CDR3 is TGTGCCAGCAGTTTACTGGGGGCAACTAATGAAAAACTGTTTTTT. Protein sequence: CASSLLGATNEKLFF. V and J are TRBV27 and TRBJ1-4; D perhaps matches TRBD1 (5 bases). CDR3 length equals 15 residues. Germline values: CDR1 MNHEY, CDR2 SMNVEV (reference sequence). The V gene lost 2 bases and the J gene lost 0 bases, with 7 bases spanning the gap.

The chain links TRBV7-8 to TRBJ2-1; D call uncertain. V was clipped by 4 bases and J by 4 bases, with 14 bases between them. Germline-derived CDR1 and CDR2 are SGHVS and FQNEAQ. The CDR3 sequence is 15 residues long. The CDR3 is CASSSDPRSYNEQFF. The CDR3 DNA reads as TGTGCCAGCAGCTCCGACCCCCGGTCTTACAATGAGCAGTTCTTC.

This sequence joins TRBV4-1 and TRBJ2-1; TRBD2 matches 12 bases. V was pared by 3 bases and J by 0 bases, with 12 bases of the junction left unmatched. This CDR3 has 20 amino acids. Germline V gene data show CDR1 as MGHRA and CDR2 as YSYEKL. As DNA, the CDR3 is TGCGCCAGCAGCCATGTAGGACTAGCGGGATCCTTGAGCTCCTACAATGAGCAGTTCTTC. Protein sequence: CASSHVGLAGSLSSYNEQFF.

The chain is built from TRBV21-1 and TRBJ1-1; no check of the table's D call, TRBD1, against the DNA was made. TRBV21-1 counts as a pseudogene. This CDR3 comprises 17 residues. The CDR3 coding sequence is TGTGCCAGCAGCAAAATCCGAATCGAGGACAGGGGAATTGAAGCTTTCTTT. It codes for CASSKIRIEDRGIEAFF.

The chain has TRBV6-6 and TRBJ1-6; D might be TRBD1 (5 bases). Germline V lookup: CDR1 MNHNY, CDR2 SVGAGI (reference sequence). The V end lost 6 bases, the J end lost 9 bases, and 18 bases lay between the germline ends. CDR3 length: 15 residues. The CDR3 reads CASSPRGLTSSPLHF. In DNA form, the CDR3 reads TGTGCCAGCAGCCCCCGGGGGTTGACGTCTTCACCCCTCCACTTT.

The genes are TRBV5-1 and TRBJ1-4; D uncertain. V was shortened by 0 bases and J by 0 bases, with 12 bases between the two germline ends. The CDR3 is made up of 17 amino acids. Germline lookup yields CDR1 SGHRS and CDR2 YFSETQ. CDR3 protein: CASSLDRAGATNEKLFF. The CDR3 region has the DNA TGCGCCAGCAGCTTGGACAGAGCTGGCGCAACTAATGAAAAACTGTTTTTT.

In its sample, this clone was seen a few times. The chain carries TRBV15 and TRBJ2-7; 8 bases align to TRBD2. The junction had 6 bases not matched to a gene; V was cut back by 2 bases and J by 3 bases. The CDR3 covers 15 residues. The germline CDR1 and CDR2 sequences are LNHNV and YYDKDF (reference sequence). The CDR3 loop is CATSRISGGGYEQYF. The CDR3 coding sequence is TGTGCCACCAGCAGAATTTCGGGAGGGGGCTACGAGCAGTACTTC.

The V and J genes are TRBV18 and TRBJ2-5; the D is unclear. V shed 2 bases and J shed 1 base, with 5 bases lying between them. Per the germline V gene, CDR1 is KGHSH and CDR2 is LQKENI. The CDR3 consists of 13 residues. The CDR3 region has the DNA TGTGCCAGCTCACCAGGCGCCCAAGAGACCCAGTACTTC. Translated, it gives CASSPGAQETQYF.

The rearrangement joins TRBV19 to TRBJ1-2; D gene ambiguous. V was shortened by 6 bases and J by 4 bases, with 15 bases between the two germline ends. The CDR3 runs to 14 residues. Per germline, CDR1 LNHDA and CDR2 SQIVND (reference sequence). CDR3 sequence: CASRHREIFYGYTF. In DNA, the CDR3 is TGTGCCAGTAGGCACCGGGAGATCTTCTATGGCTACACCTTC.

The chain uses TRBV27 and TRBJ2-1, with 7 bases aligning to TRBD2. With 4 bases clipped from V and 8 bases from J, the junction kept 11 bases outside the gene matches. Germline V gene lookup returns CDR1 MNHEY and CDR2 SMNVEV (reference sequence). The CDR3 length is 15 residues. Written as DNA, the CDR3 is TGTGCCAGCAGTTCACCGGGCGGGAGAAGGGATGAGCAGTTCTTC. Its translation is CASSSPGGRRDEQFF.

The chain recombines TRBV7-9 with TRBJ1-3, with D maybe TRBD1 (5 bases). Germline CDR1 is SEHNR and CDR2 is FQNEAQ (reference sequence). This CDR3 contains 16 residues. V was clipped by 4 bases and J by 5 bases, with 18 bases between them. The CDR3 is CASSSEGRGGRNTIYF. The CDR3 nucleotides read TGTGCCAGCAGCTCCGAAGGTCGGGGGGGAAGAAACACCATATATTTT.

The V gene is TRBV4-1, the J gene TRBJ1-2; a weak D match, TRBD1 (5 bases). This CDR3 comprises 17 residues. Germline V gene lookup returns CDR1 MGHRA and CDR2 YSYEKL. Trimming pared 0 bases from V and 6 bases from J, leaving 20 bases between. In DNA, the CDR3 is TGCGCCAGCAGCCAAGAGGGGGTGTGGGGGGGTTTGGATGGCTACACCTTC. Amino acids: CASSQEGVWGGLDGYTF.

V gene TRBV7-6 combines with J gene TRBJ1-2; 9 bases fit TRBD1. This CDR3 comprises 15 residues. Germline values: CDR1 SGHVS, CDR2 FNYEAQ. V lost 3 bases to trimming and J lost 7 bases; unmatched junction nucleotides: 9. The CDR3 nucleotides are TGTGCCAGCAGCTTGGGGGGACAGGGCACGATTGGCTACACCTTC. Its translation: CASSLGGQGTIGYTF. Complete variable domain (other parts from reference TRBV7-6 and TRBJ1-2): GAGVSQSPRYKVTKRGQDVALRCDPISGHVSLYWYRQALGQGPEFLTYFNYEAQQDKSGLPNDRFSAERPEGSISTLTIQRTEQRDSAMYRCASSLGGQGTIGYTFGSGTRLTVV.